The text below deals with one T cell receptor (beta chain). The antigen is not known. Time point described: sample taken at primary tumor resection. The donor population consisted of approximately 70 patients with untreated, early-stage non-small cell lung cancer. TCRdb itself ran the 5' RACE reads through MiXCR, one entry per CDR3 protein. The table includes about 13,000 distinct CDR3 sequences, under 6% detected once. The data belong to a study of spatial heterogeneity in lung cancer. Study overall: Every unique TCR and UMI combination, on average, appeared more than ten times in raw reads.

Study-wide points: Tumoral mutation counts were tracked by counts of expanded intratumoral alpha and beta TCRs. About 6.3% of tumor T cells for alpha chains and around 12% for beta chains were estimated to be covered. When ubiquitous and regional expanded TCRs were counted, their numbers tracked ubiquitous and regional nonsynonymous mutations, respectively.

Germline V gene data show CDR1 as DFQATT and CDR2 as SNEGSKA (reference sequence). Trimming pared 5 bases from V and 2 bases from J, leaving 13 bases between. The CDR3 covers 14 residues. This receptor was taken from a male donor with early-stage non-small cell lung cancer. This sequence joins TRBV20-1 and TRBJ1-5, with D possibly matching TRBD1 (5 bases). The material was lung tumor tissue, obtained at surgery. In DNA, the CDR3 is TGCAGTGCTGCCCCTCAACAGGGCAATCAGCCCCAGCATTTT. Encoded protein: CSAAPQQGNQPQHF.